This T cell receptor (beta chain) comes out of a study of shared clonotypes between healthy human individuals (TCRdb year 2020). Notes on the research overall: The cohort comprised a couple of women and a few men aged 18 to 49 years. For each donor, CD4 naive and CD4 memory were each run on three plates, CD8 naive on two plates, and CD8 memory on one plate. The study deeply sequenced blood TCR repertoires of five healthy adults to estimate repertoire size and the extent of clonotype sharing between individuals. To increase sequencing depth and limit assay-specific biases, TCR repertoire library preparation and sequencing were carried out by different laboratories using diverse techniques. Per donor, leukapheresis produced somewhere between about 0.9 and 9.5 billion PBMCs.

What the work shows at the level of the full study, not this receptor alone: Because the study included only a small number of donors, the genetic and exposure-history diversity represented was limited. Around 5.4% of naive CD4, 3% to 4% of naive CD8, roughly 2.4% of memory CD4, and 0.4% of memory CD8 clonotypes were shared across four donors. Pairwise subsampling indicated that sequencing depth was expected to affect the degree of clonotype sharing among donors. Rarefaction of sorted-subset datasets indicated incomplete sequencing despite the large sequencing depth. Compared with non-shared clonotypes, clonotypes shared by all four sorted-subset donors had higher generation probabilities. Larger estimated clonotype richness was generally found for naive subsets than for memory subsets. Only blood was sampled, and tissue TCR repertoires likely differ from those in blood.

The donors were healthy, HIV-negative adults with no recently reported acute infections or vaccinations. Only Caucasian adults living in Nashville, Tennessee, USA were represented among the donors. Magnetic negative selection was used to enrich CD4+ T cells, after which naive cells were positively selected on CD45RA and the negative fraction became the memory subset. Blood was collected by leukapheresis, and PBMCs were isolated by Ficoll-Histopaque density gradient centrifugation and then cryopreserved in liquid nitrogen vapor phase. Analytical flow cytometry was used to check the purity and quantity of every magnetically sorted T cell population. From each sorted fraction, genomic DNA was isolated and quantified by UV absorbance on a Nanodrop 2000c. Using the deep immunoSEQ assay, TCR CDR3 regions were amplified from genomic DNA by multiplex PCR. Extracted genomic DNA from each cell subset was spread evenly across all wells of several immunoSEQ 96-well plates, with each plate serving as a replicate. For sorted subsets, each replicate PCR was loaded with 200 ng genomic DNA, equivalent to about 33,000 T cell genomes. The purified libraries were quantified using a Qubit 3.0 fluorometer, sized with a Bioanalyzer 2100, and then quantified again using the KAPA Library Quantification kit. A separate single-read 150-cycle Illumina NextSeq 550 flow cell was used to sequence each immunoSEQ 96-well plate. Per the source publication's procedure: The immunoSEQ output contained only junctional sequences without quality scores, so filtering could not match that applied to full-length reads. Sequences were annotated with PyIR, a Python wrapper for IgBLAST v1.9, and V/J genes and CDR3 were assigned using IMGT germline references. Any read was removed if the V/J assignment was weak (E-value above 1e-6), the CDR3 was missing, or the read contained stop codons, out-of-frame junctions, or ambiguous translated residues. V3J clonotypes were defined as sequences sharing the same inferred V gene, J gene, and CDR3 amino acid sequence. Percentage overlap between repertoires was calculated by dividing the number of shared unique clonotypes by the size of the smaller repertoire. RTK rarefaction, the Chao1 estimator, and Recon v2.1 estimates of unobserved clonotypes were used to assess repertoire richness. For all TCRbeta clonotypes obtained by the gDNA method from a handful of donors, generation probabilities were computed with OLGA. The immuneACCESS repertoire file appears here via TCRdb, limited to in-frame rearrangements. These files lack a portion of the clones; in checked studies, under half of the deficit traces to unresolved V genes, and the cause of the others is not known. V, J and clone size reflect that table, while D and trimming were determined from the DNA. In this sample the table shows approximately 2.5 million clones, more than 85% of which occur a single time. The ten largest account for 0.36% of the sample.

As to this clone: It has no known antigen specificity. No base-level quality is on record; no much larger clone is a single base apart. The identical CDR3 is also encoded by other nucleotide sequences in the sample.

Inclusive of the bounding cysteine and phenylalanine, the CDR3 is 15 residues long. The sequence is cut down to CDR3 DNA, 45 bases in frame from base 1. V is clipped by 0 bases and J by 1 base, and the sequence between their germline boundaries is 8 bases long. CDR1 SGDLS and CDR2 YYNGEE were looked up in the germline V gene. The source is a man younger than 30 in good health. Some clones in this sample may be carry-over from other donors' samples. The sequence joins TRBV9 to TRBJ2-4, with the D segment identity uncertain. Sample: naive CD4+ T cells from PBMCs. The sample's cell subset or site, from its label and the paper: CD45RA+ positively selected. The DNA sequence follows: TGTGCCAGCAGCGTAGCTGGAGCGGCCAAAAACATTCAGTACTTC. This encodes CASSVAGAAKNIQYF.